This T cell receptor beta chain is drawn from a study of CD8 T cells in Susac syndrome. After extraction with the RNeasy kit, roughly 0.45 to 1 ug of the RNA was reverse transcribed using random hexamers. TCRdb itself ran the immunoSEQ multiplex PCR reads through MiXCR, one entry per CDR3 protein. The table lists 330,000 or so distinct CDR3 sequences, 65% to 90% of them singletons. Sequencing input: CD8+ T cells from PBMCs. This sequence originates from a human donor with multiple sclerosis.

The CDR3 coding sequence is TGTGCCAGCAGCGTTAATGGCAATGAGCAGTTCTTC. Its translation is CASSVNGNEQFF. V usage is TRBV11-2 and J usage is TRBJ2-1; D is uncertain. There are 12 residues in the CDR3. CDR1 and CDR2 from the germline V gene are SGHAT and FQNNGV. Between the trimmed V and J ends, which lost 5 bases and 6 bases, there was a span of 8 bases.